Here is one T cell receptor (beta chain) with its context. What it recognizes is unknown. This specimen comes from a study of T cells in narcolepsy. Across the study: Healthy controls were enrolled alongside patients with narcolepsy type 1 or type 2. Study findings and constraints: Comparing one patient's CSF and blood CD4+ clonotypes highlighted HCRT- and TRIB2-specific autoreactive clonotypes. Reportedly, autoreactive clonotypes were serially detected in patients' blood but not controls'. No autoreactive T cell clone sequences appeared in some memory CD4+ repertoires.

CDR3 size: 15 residues. Trimming removed 1 base from V and 5 bases from J, with 13 bases in between. Germline-derived CDR1 and CDR2 are SGHRS and YFSETQ. Repertoires were generated with immunoSEQ multiplex PCR, while TCRdb's copy carries only in-frame clones and drops some. The sample consists of some 30,000 clones, under 85% of them appearing once. The sequencing input was CD45RA- memory CD4+ T cells from PBMCs. This chain uses TRBV5-1 with TRBJ2-1; either TRBD1 or TRBD2 may supply D (5 bases each). This clonotype originated in a human donor with narcolepsy. The chain's CDR3 is CASSLTLGTNNEQFF. The CDR3 nucleotides read TGCGCCAGCAGCTTGACTCTGGGGACGAACAATGAGCAGTTCTTC.